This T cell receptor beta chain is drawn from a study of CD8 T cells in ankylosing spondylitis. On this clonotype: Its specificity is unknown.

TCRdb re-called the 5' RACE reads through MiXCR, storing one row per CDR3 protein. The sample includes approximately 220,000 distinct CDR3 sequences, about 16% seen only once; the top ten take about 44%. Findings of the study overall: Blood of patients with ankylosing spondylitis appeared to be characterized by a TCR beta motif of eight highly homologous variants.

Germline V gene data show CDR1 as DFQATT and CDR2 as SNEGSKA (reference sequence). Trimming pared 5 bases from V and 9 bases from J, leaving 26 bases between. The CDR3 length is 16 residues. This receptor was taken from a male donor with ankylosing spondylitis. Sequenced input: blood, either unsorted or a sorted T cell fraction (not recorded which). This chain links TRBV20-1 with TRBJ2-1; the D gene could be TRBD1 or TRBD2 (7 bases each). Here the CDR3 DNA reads TGCAGTGCTCCAGGGGGGGCCGGCCCTCAAGTCGTTGAGCAGTTCTTC. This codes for CSAPGGAGPQVVEQFF.